This TCR beta chain was sequenced for a study of blood T cell repertoires in COVID-19. Study-wide context: Collection of acute and convalescent COVID-19 samples took place in the United States, Italy and Spain. Sample material is recorded as cDNA or gDNA derived from T cells, B-cell-depleted T cells, or PBMCs.

Original processing methods: Quantification of nucleated cells was approximated via reference gene primer amplification. TCRdb's table, derived via immunoSEQ multiplex PCR, lists solely in-frame clones and lacks some. V and J calls and clone size are given by that table; D and trimming were obtained from the DNA. The sample has 250,000 to 300,000 clones, 80% to 90% seen once. The ends lost 5 bases at V and 0 bases at J; junction bases unmatched: 3. CDR3 length: 14 amino acids. The germline V gene encodes CDR1 SGHAT and CDR2 FQNNGV. This chain links TRBV11-2 with TRBJ1-1, with 7 positions matching TRBD1. This TCR came from a woman in her 70s with acute or convalescent COVID-19. Sequencing used peripheral blood. CDR3: CASSEGQVNTEAFF. CDR3 DNA sequence: TGTGCCAGCAGCGAAGGACAGGTGAACACTGAAGCTTTCTTT.